This T cell receptor beta chain was obtained from a study of blood T cell repertoires in COVID-19 (dated by TCRdb to about 2020). Context from the whole study: Samples covering the acute and convalescent phases of COVID-19 were provided by collaborators in the United States, Italy and Spain. The material from the prospective study consisted of cDNA or gDNA derived from T cells, B-cell-depleted T cells, or PBMCs. The dataset comprised deeply sampled blood TCRbeta repertoires from subjects exposed to, actively infected with, or recovered from COVID-19. The repertoires were released in a freely available public database meant as a resource for research on the immune response to SARS-CoV-2. The samples were drawn from the first 160 participants of the ongoing ImmuneRACE study and from 1,254 subjects provided by 6 global collaborators. Nearly every sample came with metadata listing a de-identified subject ID, COVID-19 status, age in years and sex. Where available, HLA class I and class II types were taken from metadata supplied by the sample provider and were not determined by assay-based typing.

What the research found in general, with its limitations: How much clinical and demographic metadata was included differed by source and by participant, and the metadata was provided uncurated.

Germline trimming amounts to 4 bases on V and 6 bases on J, with 9 as the count of junction bases outside the gene matches. Looking up the germline V gene (reference sequence) yields CDR1 LNHNV and CDR2 YYDKDF. The CDR3 contains 16 residues, cysteine and phenylalanine counted. Just CDR3 DNA is preserved here, 48 bases in frame from base 1. Collaborating institutions collected whole blood in K2EDTA tubes following their own protocols. For TCRbeta analysis, collaborator samples were shipped as frozen whole blood, as isolated PBMCs, or as DNA extracted from either sample type. On this clone itself: Its antigen target is currently unknown. There are no base qualities to consult, and no much larger clone falls within one base.

TCRbeta CDR3 regions were amplified from genomic DNA by means of the immunoSEQ Assay, a bias-controlled multiplex PCR. The authors' analysis ran thus. The number of nucleated cells in each sample was estimated by amplification of reference gene primers within the assay. Sequence reads were collapsed and filtered to measure the absolute abundance of every unique TCRbeta CDR3 rearrangement. For each sample, productive Simpson clonality was calculated as the square root of Simpson's diversity index across productive rearrangements. The source is immuneACCESS, and TCRdb retained only in-frame sequences with V and J called. Part of the clones is not carried over; for the studies checked, unresolved V genes explain less than half of this, and the remainder is unexplained. V and J calls and clone size come straight from that table; D and trimming were deduced from the DNA. The sample profile shows roughly 90,000 clones; approximately 88% of them were found once. Roughly 30% of the sample goes to the ten largest clones.

Sequencing was done on a sample of peripheral blood. The clonotype comes from an elderly woman with active or convalescent COVID-19. The rearranged segments are TRBV15 and TRBJ2-2; 9 of the junction bases match TRBD1. The DNA sequence is TGTGCCACCAGCACCATGGACAGGGGAGTTTCCGGGGAGCTGTTTTTT. The encoded protein is CATSTMDRGVSGELFF.